This T cell receptor beta chain derives from a study of blood T cell repertoires in COVID-19. Study summary: Samples representing acute and convalescent COVID-19 were sourced from the United States, Italy and Spain. From T cells, B-cell-depleted T cells, or PBMCs came the material, which was cDNA or gDNA.

As originally analysed: The assay estimated nucleated cells by amplifying reference gene primers. Method: immunoSEQ multiplex PCR; TCRdb's copy keeps in-frame clones and lacks some. V, J and clone size are taken as reported in that table, and D and trimming were inferred from the DNA itself. This sample yields approximately 260,000 clones, of which approximately 78% are seen a single time; around 12% belongs to the top ten. This clone appeared once. The CDR3 totals 16 residues. CDR1 is SEHNR, CDR2 FQNEAQ, per germline (reference sequence). The V and J ends lost 1 base and 1 base, in that order; junction bases with no gene match: 3.

The clonotype originates from a woman aged 55-70 years with active or convalescent COVID-19. What was sequenced was peripheral blood. The V and J genes are TRBV7-9 and TRBJ1-4; TRBD1 matches 7 bases. The DNA for the CDR3 is TGTGCCAGCAGCTTAGGCCCAGGGGGAACTAATGAAAAACTGTTTTTT. Translated, it gives CASSLGPGGTNEKLFF.